The 27 T cell receptor beta chains reported below all come from one sample, sequenced in a study of cytomegalovirus exposure and HLA in healthy donors. 13 Jbeta primers and 60 Vbeta primers were used for the PCR. Profiled with immunoSEQ multiplex PCR; TCRdb holds only in-frame clones, not every one. The repertoire includes 200,000 to 250,000 clones, approximately 79% of them detected once, and around 2% sits in the top ten. Sequenced sample: PBMCs. The receptors come from a man aged 18 to 29 in good health and CMV-seronegative.

Only a few counts were recorded for this clone. The chain recombines TRBV6-1 with TRBJ1-1; TRBD1 might be the D (6 bases). Germline values: CDR1 MNHNS, CDR2 SASEGT. This CDR3 has 14 amino acids. Trimming cost V 6 bases and J 5 bases, with 16 bases left between them. The CDR3 loop reads CASRREQGRTEAFF. CDR3 bases: TGTGCCAGCAGGAGAGAACAGGGAAGGACTGAAGCTTTCTTT.

The CDR3 bases are TGTGCCTGGAGTCCAGGGGAGCAGCCCCAGCATTTT. Encoded protein: CAWSPGEQPQHF. The chain is built from TRBV30 and TRBJ1-5, with D perhaps TRBD1 (6 bases). V gave up 2 bases and J gave up 7 bases, with 9 bases separating them. The CDR3 is made up of 12 amino acids. In germline, CDR1 is GTSNPN, CDR2 SVGIG (reference sequence).

About this clone: The sample has other DNA sequences that encode this CDR3 too. CDR3 sequence reads: CASSDIGGAYEQYF. In DNA, the CDR3 is TGTGCCAGCAGTGATATCGGAGGGGCCTACGAGCAGTACTTC. The genes are TRBV7-8 and TRBJ2-7; possibly TRBD2 for D (6 bases). Germline CDR1 is SGHVS and CDR2 is FQNEAQ. The V gene lost 6 bases and the J gene lost 2 bases, with 14 bases spanning the gap. This CDR3 comprises 14 residues.

V is TRBV27 and J is TRBJ2-2; D is ambiguous. Trimming pared 6 bases from V and 1 base from J, leaving 12 bases between. CDR1 is MNHEY, CDR2 SMNVEV, per germline (reference sequence). This CDR3 region has 15 residues. The CDR3 coding sequence is TGTGCCAGCAGCGTGGCGGTTCAGAACACCGGGGAGCTGTTTTTT. The encoded protein is CASSVAVQNTGELFF.

The chain employs TRBV12-2 and TRBJ1-1; the table's D call TRBD1 went unverified against the DNA. TRBV12-2 has pseudogene status. The CDR3 has 15 residues. CDR3 region: CASRLALDRETEAFF. CDR3 DNA: TGTGCAAGTCGCTTAGCGCTGGACAGGGAAACTGAAGCTTTCTTT.

Ten or more counts support this clone. The chain uses TRBV5-1 and TRBJ2-5, with 11 bases matching TRBD2. V shed 5 bases, J shed 5 bases, and the junction held 2 bases outside the gene matches. The CDR3 has 13 amino acids. CDR1 SGHRS and CDR2 YFSETQ come from the germline V gene. In DNA form, the CDR3 reads TGCGCCAGCAGTATAGCGGGAGGGGAGACCCAGTACTTC. It encodes CASSIAGGETQYF.

This clone is a singleton in its sample. The V and J genes are TRBV27 and TRBJ2-3, with D perhaps TRBD2 (6 bases). The CDR3 loop spans 17 amino acids. Germline V gene data show CDR1 as MNHEY and CDR2 as SMNVEV (reference sequence). V was trimmed by 4 bases and J by 4 bases, leaving 21 bases between them. For the CDR3, the DNA is TGTGCCAGCAGTTCCGACCCCGGGACTCCCCCCGCAGATACGCAGTATTTT. Protein: CASSSDPGTPPADTQYF.

This chain links TRBV13 with TRBJ2-1; 12 positions agree with TRBD2. Germline CDR1 reads PRHDT; CDR2 reads FYEKMQ (reference sequence). With V trimmed by 2 bases and J by 1 base, 12 bases remained unmatched. This CDR3 has 20 residues. CDR3 sequence (DNA): TGTGCCAGCAGCTTATATACCAGGACTAGCGGGAAAGGGTCCTACAATGAGCAGTTCTTC. Translated: CASSLYTRTSGKGSYNEQFF.

The rearrangement uses TRBV9 and TRBJ2-1; D is unresolved. V lost 0 bases, J lost 5 bases, and 12 bases lay in between. The germline V gene encodes CDR1 SGDLS and CDR2 YYNGEE. This CDR3 is built from 15 residues. The CDR3 sequence: CASSVEVGGHNEQFF. In DNA form, the CDR3 reads TGTGCCAGCAGCGTAGAGGTCGGCGGTCACAATGAGCAGTTCTTC.

The sample holds one count of this clone. The V and J genes are TRBV4-1 and TRBJ1-2, with D unclear. Germline V CDR1 and CDR2: MGHRA, YSYEKL. Trimming cost V 0 bases and J 1 base, with 18 bases left between them. CDR3 size: 18 residues. For the CDR3, the DNA is TGCGCCAGCAGCCAAGATTTGGCGGGTGGCGGTGTTAACTATGGCTACACCTTC. Residues: CASSQDLAGGGVNYGYTF.

This clone was seen once. This chain joins TRBV5-6 and TRBJ2-7; the D is unclear. The CDR3 is 13 amino acids. The V and J ends lost 4 bases and 2 bases respectively, with 10 bases between them. Germline lookup yields CDR1 SGHDT and CDR2 YYEEEE. The CDR3 loop reads CASSQAVTYEQYF. The CDR3 DNA reads as TGTGCCAGCAGCCAAGCTGTCACCTACGAGCAGTACTTC. The variable domain in full, completed from reference TRBV5-6 and TRBJ2-7, reads DAGVTQSPTHLIKTRGQQVTLRCSPKSGHDTVSWYQQALGQGPQFIFQYYEEEERQRGNFPDRFSGHQFPNYSSELNVNALLLGDSALYLCASSQAVTYEQYFGPGTRLTVT.

The rearrangement links TRBV9 to TRBJ1-2; D gene uncertain. Trimming removed 4 bases from V and 4 bases from J, with 11 bases in between. Germline lookup yields CDR1 SGDLS and CDR2 YYNGEE. The length of the CDR3 is 13 residues. CDR3 sequence reads: CASSPSTVYGYTF. CDR3 DNA: TGTGCCAGCAGCCCCAGTACAGTCTATGGCTACACCTTC.

The table lists this clone with a few counts. The rearrangement joins TRBV5-1 to TRBJ2-2, with TRBD1 as a possible D gene (5 bases). CDR1 and CDR2 from the germline V gene are SGHRS and YFSETQ. Trimming removed 0 bases from V and 4 bases from J, with 13 bases in between. The length of the CDR3 is 16 residues. This chain's CDR3 is CASSLAGRQGTGELFF. CDR3 coding DNA: TGCGCCAGCAGCTTGGCAGGGCGGCAGGGCACCGGGGAGCTGTTTTTT.

The chain is built from TRBV6-5 and TRBJ1-2, with TRBD1 as a possible D gene (6 bases). Trimming shortened V by 8 bases and J by 1 base, and 8 bases separated the two germline ends. The CDR3 length is 12 residues. Per the germline V gene, CDR1 is MNHEY and CDR2 is SVGAGI. The CDR3 coding sequence is TGTGCCAGCGCGGACAGTAACTATGGCTACACCTTC. It codes for CASADSNYGYTF.

The chain couples TRBV7-6 to TRBJ2-3; possibly TRBD2 for D (5 bases). Germline lookup yields CDR1 SGHVS and CDR2 FNYEAQ. The CDR3 is 14 amino acids. With 4 bases removed from V and 4 bases from J, the gap between germline ends came to 12 bases. CDR3 nucleotides: TGTGCCAGCAGCTCCCGGACTTGGGCAGATACGCAGTATTTT. Translation: CASSSRTWADTQYF. The full variable domain, with the rest looked up from reference TRBV7-6 and TRBJ2-3, is GAGVSQSPRYKVTKRGQDVALRCDPISGHVSLYWYRQALGQGPEFLTYFNYEAQQDKSGLPNDRFSAERPEGSISTLTIQRTEQRDSAMYRCASSSRTWADTQYFGPGTRLTVL.

This clone was detected a few times. This chain links TRBV5-1 with TRBJ2-5; 12 nucleotides line up with TRBD2. Per germline, CDR1 SGHRS and CDR2 YFSETQ. The CDR3 is made up of 20 amino acids. V lost 3 bases, J lost 2 bases, and 17 bases stayed unmatched. The CDR3 DNA reads TGCGCCAGCAGCTCGGACAGGGAGACTCTAGCGGGGGGGTCACAAGAGACCCAGTACTTC. It specifies CASSSDRETLAGGSQETQYF.

The CDR3 DNA follows: TGTGCCAGCAGCTTAGGGCGATATTCAGGCGATACGCAGTATTTT. Translation gives CASSLGRYSGDTQYF. The chain carries TRBV7-2 and TRBJ2-3, with no clear D. Deletions cut 1 base from V and 6 bases from J, with 14 bases between. This CDR3 contains 15 residues. The germline gives CDR1 SGHTA, CDR2 FQGNSA.

Worth noting for this clone: One junction end does not reproduce the germline sequence, and a read error may be involved. V is TRBV7-9 and J is TRBJ1-1; 11 positions agree with TRBD1. Per the germline V gene, CDR1 is SEHNR and CDR2 is FQNEAQ (reference sequence). The CDR3 is 14 amino acids. CDR3 sequence: CAGSYEGQGEQAFF. The CDR3 nucleotides are TGTGCCGGCAGCTACGAGGGACAGGGGGAACAAGCTTTCTTT.

The V call is TRBV5-1, the J call TRBJ2-5; 8 bases line up with TRBD2. The ends lost 4 bases at V and 4 bases at J; junction bases unmatched: 6. The CDR3 runs to 14 residues. Germline CDR1 is SGHRS and CDR2 is YFSETQ. CDR3 in amino acids: CASSPGGAPETQYF. In nucleotides, the CDR3 is TGCGCCAGCAGCCCGGGGGGGGCCCCAGAGACCCAGTACTTC.

Concerning this clone: At one of its ends the junction is not consistent with the germline gene, which may arise from a read error. The chain combines TRBV6-5 with TRBJ2-7, with D maybe TRBD2 (5 bases). CDR3 length equals 13 residues. Germline CDR1 is MNHEY and CDR2 is SVGAGI. The CDR3 DNA reads TGTGCCACCCTCGATGGGAGCTCCTACGAGCAGCACTTC. As protein: CATLDGSSYEQHF.

This clone was seen only a few times. The chain joins TRBV10-3 to TRBJ1-1; D unclear. This CDR3 has 13 amino acids. Germline loops: CDR1 ENHRY, CDR2 SYGVKD. Trimming removed 1 base from V and 8 bases from J, with 11 bases in between. The CDR3 bases are TGTGCCATCAGTGAGTTGGGCAGTACCGAAGCTTTCTTT. Translation gives CAISELGSTEAFF.

This chain links TRBV5-4 with TRBJ2-7; 10 positions agree with TRBD1. The CDR3 runs 14 residues. Germline V CDR1 and CDR2: SGHNT, YYREEE (reference sequence). V gave up 2 bases and J gave up 7 bases; unmatched junction bases: 6. The CDR3 bases are TGTGCCAGCAGCTTCCGGGACAGGGGAGTAGAGCAGTACTTC. It specifies CASSFRDRGVEQYF. Filled out from reference TRBV5-4 and TRBJ2-7, the complete variable domain reads ETGVTQSPTHLIKTRGQQVTLRCSSQSGHNTVSWYQQALGQGPQFIFQYYREEENGRGNFPPRFSGLQFPNYSSELNVNALELDDSALYLCASSFRDRGVEQYFGPGTRLTVT.

V gene TRBV7-9 combines with J gene TRBJ2-1, with D perhaps matching TRBD1 (6 bases). CDR3 length equals 15 residues. Germline V gene lookup returns CDR1 SEHNR and CDR2 FQNEAQ (reference sequence). The V gene lost 1 base and the J gene lost 6 bases, with 13 bases spanning the gap. CDR3 region: CASSLDLRDTNEQFF. The CDR3 DNA is TGTGCCAGCAGCTTAGACCTCCGGGACACCAATGAGCAGTTCTTC. The complete variable domain, with remaining parts taken from reference TRBV7-9 and TRBJ2-1, reads DTGVSQNPRHKITKRGQNVTFRCDPISEHNRLYWYRQTLGQGPEFLTYFQNEAQLEKSRLLSDRFSAERPKGSFSTLEIQRTEQGDSAMYLCASSLDLRDTNEQFFGPGTRLTVL.

This clone was seen just once. The gene calls are TRBV19 and TRBJ1-1; D is unclear. The CDR3 is 16 amino acids. The germline V gene encodes CDR1 LNHDA and CDR2 SQIVND (reference sequence). Written as DNA, the CDR3 is TGTGCACTTGAACGTGTGTCTCCTACTTTGAACACTGAAGCTTTCTTT. It codes for CALERVSPTLNTEAFF.

This clone was counted a single time. The chain has TRBV30 and TRBJ1-5; TRBD1 aligns across 7 bases. The CDR3 totals 17 residues. The V gene's germline CDR1 is GTSNPN and CDR2 SVGIG (reference sequence). Trimming at V came to 2 bases and at J to 2 bases, leaving 12 bases not matched to a gene. As DNA, the CDR3 is TGTGCCTGGAGTCCACCTCCCCCGACAGGGCGCAATCAGCCCCAGCATTTT. It translates to CAWSPPPPTGRNQPQHF.

The rearrangement links TRBV7-9 to TRBJ2-3; 8 positions agree with TRBD2. The CDR3 length is 16 residues. Per the germline V gene, CDR1 is SEHNR and CDR2 is FQNEAQ (reference sequence). V lost 5 bases and J lost 1; bases outside the gene matches: 8. Here the CDR3 reads CASSPGLAGGTDTQYF. The CDR3 DNA reads as TGTGCCAGCAGCCCCGGACTAGCAGGAGGCACAGATACGCAGTATTTT. The full variable domain, rest sourced from reference TRBV7-9 and TRBJ2-3, is DTGVSQNPRHKITKRGQNVTFRCDPISEHNRLYWYRQTLGQGPEFLTYFQNEAQLEKSRLLSDRFSAERPKGSFSTLEIQRTEQGDSAMYLCASSPGLAGGTDTQYFGPGTRLTVL.

There are a few counts of this clone. The J gene is TRBJ2-7, the V gene TRBV25-1; TRBD1 aligns across 9 bases. Germline assignment: CDR1 MGHDK and CDR2 SYGVNS. The CDR3 has 17 residues. The V and J ends lost 4 bases and 7 bases, in that order; junction bases with no gene match: 17. CDR3 DNA: TGTGCCAGCAGTGCAAACGCCGGTGGGACAGGGCGTCGGGAGCAGTACTTC. Its protein is CASSANAGGTGRREQYF.